This record looks at one T cell receptor beta chain sequence and its context. The sample holds many counts of this clonotype. Its target antigen remains unknown. No base quality information exists; no much larger clone differs at one position. Blood bank volunteers in Maryland, USA served as the healthy controls. For the unsorted PBMC libraries, 2 million PBMCs were stored in RNAlater at -80 degrees C until RNA extraction and were used to generate the libraries. PBMCs were separated from peripheral blood using Ficoll-Hypaque density gradient centrifugation and then cryopreserved in liquid nitrogen. V loses 7 bases at its end and J loses 0 bases; junction bases beyond the gene matches: 12. In the germline V gene, CDR1 corresponds to MNHEY and CDR2 to SVGEGT. Including the terminal cysteine and phenylalanine, the CDR3 comprises 17 residues. Only CDR3 DNA remains: 51 bases, in frame from the first base.

The entry originates in a study of neurological immune-mediated disorders (dated by TCRdb to between 2018 and 2021). About the investigation overall: Peripheral blood TCR-beta repertoires from patients with HTLV-I-associated myelopathy (HAM/TSP), patients with multiple sclerosis, and healthy controls were compared in the study using UMI-based sequencing. Of the 68 subjects in the cohort, about 14 were HAM/TSP patients, about 35 were multiple sclerosis patients, and about 20 were healthy controls. The roughly 100 TCR-beta libraries covered PBMC samples along with longitudinal samples, technical triplicates, and paired sorted CD4+ and CD8+ T-cell subsets. Study-wide findings and limitations: Across subjects, expanded clones never shared an identical CDR3 amino acid sequence, which suggests that the TCR-beta repertoires in every group were private. The highest TCR clonal expansion was observed in HAM/TSP patients, whereas the lowest was observed in MS patients, even when compared with healthy controls.

cDNA was synthesized by template-switch 5'RACE using a primer with a 10-nucleotide random unique molecular identifier that tagged each TCR transcript. Every sequencing run yielded over 170 million TCR-beta sequences covering 15-18 subjects. The RNeasy kit was used for extraction of total RNA. The KAPA Real-time Library Amplification kit was used to amplify TCR-beta VDJ regions with primers for the TCR constant region and the 5'RACE anchor. Sample indexes and Illumina adaptors were added in a first PCR, and a second PCR then increased library yield. After Ampure bead purification, the roughly 650 bp TCR product was size-selected on a 2% E-gel SizeSelection system. Before pooling, library quality was checked on a Bioanalyzer, concentration was measured with Qubit, and libraries were quantified with the Kapa Library Quantification kit. Paired-end 2 x 150 bp sequencing of the libraries was performed on an Illumina HiSeq 2500. To increase sequence diversity, about 25-31% phiX was spiked into each library pool. Concerning the study's data processing: The quality-filtered reads were processed with the UMI-based MiGEC pipeline, whose error correction step removed more than 80% of the raw TCR sequences. IMGT germline references were used for alignment of VDJ genes, and clonotypes were defined by a unique CDR3 amino acid sequence together with V-J genes. Clonal expansion, Shannon diversity, and CDR3 relatedness (CalcPairwiseDistances, ClusterSamples) were evaluated with VDJtools, and phylogenetic trees were built with CLCbio workbench. Clones with at least 8 unique UMIs were defined as expanded, with this threshold being based on coefficient-of-variation modelling across technical triplicates. Through fastp at Q25 and MiXCR, TCRdb rebuilt clones from the public reads, retaining in-frame beta chains. Rows matching on CDR3 protein sequence are summarized as one entry with the most common DNA and genes. Here the V and J calls rest on TCRdb's processing, not on the authors' analysis. The sample table lists about 76,000 distinct CDR3 sequences, approximately 17% of them with a count of one. Together, the top ten hold approximately 15% of the sample.

This TCR was recovered from a woman between 40 and 55 years old in good health. The material sequenced was PBMCs. This chain is built from TRBV6-2 or TRBV6-3 and TRBJ2-4; 7 middle bases align to TRBD2. In nucleotide form, the sequence is TGTGCCAGCACCTACCGGGAGGAGCGGGGAGCCAAAAACATTCAGTACTTC. Translated, this is CASTYREERGAKNIQYF.